The 10 T cell receptor beta chains presented below share a single source sample, sequenced in a study of OX40 agonist ivuxolimab in advanced cancers. Clones were read by immunoSEQ multiplex PCR, and TCRdb kept only the in-frame ones, dropping some. The sample has over 55,000 clones, 65% to 85% seen once. Source: CD4+ or CD8+ T cells sorted from blood, taken in a trial of the OX40 agonist ivuxolimab. These receptors came from an adult with an advanced solid tumor such as melanoma, head and neck, liver or kidney cancer.

This clone has a handful of counts. The gene calls are TRBV29-1 and TRBJ2-1; D is undetermined. The CDR3 covers 17 residues. V was cut by 0 bases and J by 3 bases, with 18 bases left in between. CDR1 SQVTM and CDR2 ANQGSEA come from the germline V gene. The chain's CDR3 is CSVEDPVPPFFYNEQFF. The CDR3 DNA follows: TGCAGCGTTGAAGACCCGGTTCCTCCTTTCTTCTACAATGAGCAGTTCTTC.

Only one count was recorded for this clone. This chain joins TRBV2 and TRBJ2-3; TRBD1 matches at 8 bases. Trimming cost V 6 bases and J 4 bases; bases outside gene matches: 9. Germline loops: CDR1 SNHLY, CDR2 FYNNEI. This CDR3 is 15 amino acids long. The CDR3 region has the DNA TGTGCCAGCAGCCCAGGACAGGGAGGCGCAGATACGCAGTATTTT. Its protein is CASSPGQGGADTQYF.

The J gene is TRBJ2-7, the V gene TRBV7-2; TRBD1 matches 10 bases. Per the germline V gene, CDR1 is SGHTA and CDR2 is FQGNSA. The CDR3 runs to 15 residues. V dropped 5 bases and J dropped 4; count of bases not matched to a gene: 8. The CDR3 sequence: CASSRQDRGVYEQYF. The CDR3 DNA follows: TGTGCCAGCAGCCGTCAGGACAGGGGGGTTTACGAGCAGTACTTC.

The J gene is TRBJ1-1, the V gene TRBV6-1; tentative D call: TRBD1 (5 bases). The CDR3 loop spans 13 amino acids. Germline-derived CDR1 and CDR2 are MNHNS and SASEGT. Between the trimmed V and J ends, which lost 2 bases and 3 bases, there was a span of 7 bases. The CDR3 DNA is TGTGCCAGCAGTGAAAGGGGTTACACTGAAGCTTTCTTT. This encodes CASSERGYTEAFF.

The rearrangement joins TRBV5-1 to TRBJ2-2; 7 bases map to TRBD1. The CDR3 runs to 16 residues. CDR1 SGHRS and CDR2 YFSETQ come from the germline V gene. The junction had 8 bases not matched to a gene; V was cut back by 2 bases and J by 4 bases. This CDR3 is CASSFPGQWSTGELFF. Written as DNA, the CDR3 is TGCGCCAGCAGCTTCCCGGGACAGTGGAGCACCGGGGAGCTGTTTTTT.

This chain links TRBV6-5 with TRBJ1-6; 9 bases fit TRBD1. This CDR3 has 14 residues. The J segment lost 5 bases and the V segment lost 5 bases, leaving 1 base of the junction unmatched. Germline lookup yields CDR1 MNHEY and CDR2 SVGAGI. The DNA of the CDR3 is TGTGCCAGCAGTCGGACAGGGGATAATTCACCCCTCCACTTT. Translation gives CASSRTGDNSPLHF.

CDR3: CAVPGQTQETQYF. CDR3 DNA: TGTGCCGTACCGGGACAGACCCAAGAGACCCAGTACTTC. V is TRBV5-4 and J is TRBJ2-5, with 7 nucleotides matching TRBD1. The length of the CDR3 is 13 residues. The V segment lost 10 bases and the J segment 1 base; nucleotides outside the gene matches: 7. CDR1 SGHNT and CDR2 YYREEE come from the germline V gene (reference sequence). The full variable domain, with the rest looked up from reference TRBV5-4 and TRBJ2-5, is ETGVTQSPTHLIKTRGQQVTLRCSSQSGHNTVSWYQQALGQGPQFIFQYYREEENGRGNFPPRFSGLQFPNYSSELNVNALELDDSALYLCAVPGQTQETQYFGPGTRLLVL.

This clone was detected once. The rearrangement joins TRBV20-1 to TRBJ1-1; D gene ambiguous. The CDR3 sequence is 11 residues long. The V gene's germline CDR1 is DFQATT and CDR2 SNEGSKA (reference sequence). V was pared by 5 bases and J by 5 bases, with 9 bases between. The CDR3 coding sequence is TGCAGTGCTTATCAGAGGACTGAAGCTTTCTTT. It encodes CSAYQRTEAFF.

This clone was counted a few times. The V and J genes are TRBV7-2 and TRBJ2-7; the D is unclear. Germline V gene data show CDR1 as SGHTA and CDR2 as FQGNSA. This CDR3 contains 13 residues. The germline V and J ends were trimmed by 2 bases and 0 bases, with 5 bases remaining between them. In DNA, the CDR3 is TGTGCCAGCAGCTTATGGCCCTCCTACGAGCAGTACTTC. Translated, it gives CASSLWPSYEQYF.

J is TRBJ1-5 and V is TRBV27; D is uncertain. This CDR3 spans 12 amino acids. Germline CDR1 is MNHEY and CDR2 is SMNVEV (reference sequence). V lost 5 bases, J lost 2 bases, and 4 bases lay in between. The CDR3 reads CASSDRNQPQHF. The CDR3 DNA is TGTGCCAGCAGTGACCGCAATCAGCCCCAGCATTTT.